This TCR beta chain derives from a study of T cell repertoires in cytomegalovirus infection. The overall study: Shared public TCR beta signatures pointed to both CMV infection and a matching HLA type. Study outcomes and limitations: Frequencies of public TCR beta families were cumulated, and this identified carriers of CMV plus the relevant HLA.

Each CDR3 protein gets one entry after TCRdb re-called the reads with MiXCR. The data hold 300,000 to 400,000 distinct CDR3 sequences, with more than 8% observed a single time. With 4 bases clipped from V and 4 bases from J, the junction kept 12 bases outside the gene matches. Per the germline V gene, CDR1 is SGHTA and CDR2 is FQGNSA. This CDR3 is built from 19 residues. This clonotype was seen many times. Antigen specificity is unknown. The genes are TRBV7-2 and TRBJ2-5; 16 positions match TRBD2. Sequenced material: PBMCs. This clonotype originated in a human donor in good health (CMV status not recorded). Some clones in this sample may be carry-over from other donors' samples. DNA of the CDR3: TGTGCCAGCAGCTCGGGGACTAGCGGGAGGGCCCGTTGGCGAGAGACCCAGTACTTC. Amino acid sequence: CASSSGTSGRARWRETQYF. The complete variable domain, with remaining parts taken from reference TRBV7-2 and TRBJ2-5, reads GAGVSQSPSNKVTEKGKDVELRCDPISGHTALYWYRQSLGQGLEFLIYFQGNSAPDKSGLPSDRFSAERTGGSVSTLTIQRTQQEDSAVYLCASSSGTSGRARWRETQYFGPGTRLLVL.